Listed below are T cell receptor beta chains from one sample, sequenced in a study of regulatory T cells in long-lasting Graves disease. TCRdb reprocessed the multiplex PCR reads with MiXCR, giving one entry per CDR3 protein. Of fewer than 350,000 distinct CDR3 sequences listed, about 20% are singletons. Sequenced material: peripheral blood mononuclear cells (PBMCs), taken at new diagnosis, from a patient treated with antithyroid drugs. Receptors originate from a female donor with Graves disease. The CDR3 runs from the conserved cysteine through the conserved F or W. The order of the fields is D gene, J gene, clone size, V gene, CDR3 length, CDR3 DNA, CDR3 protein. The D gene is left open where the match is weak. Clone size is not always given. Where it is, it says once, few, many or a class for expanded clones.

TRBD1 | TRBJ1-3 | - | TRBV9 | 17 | TGTTCCAGCAGCGTGAGGACAGGGGTCAACTCTGGAAACACCATATATTTT | CSSSVRTGVNSGNTIYF
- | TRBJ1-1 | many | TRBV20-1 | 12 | TGCAGTGCTGGAATGGGACGGGAGGAAGCTTTCTTT | CSAGMGREEAFF
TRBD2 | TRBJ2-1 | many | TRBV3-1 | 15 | TGTGCCAGCAGCAGAAGCGGGAGGGCCTCCAATGAGCAGTTCTTC | CASSRSGRASNEQFF
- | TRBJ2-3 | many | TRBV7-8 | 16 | TGTGCCAGCAGCTTAGTGGGCTACCGGGGCACAGATACGCAGTATTTT | CASSLVGYRGTDTQYF
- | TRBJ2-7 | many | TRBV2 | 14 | TGTGCCAGCAGTGGGCGGGCGAGTCTCCACGAGCAGTACTTC | CASSGRASLHEQYF
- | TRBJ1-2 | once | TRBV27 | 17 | TGTGCCAGCAGTTGGGGGGTCCAGCAGCCCTCTAACTATGGCTACACCTTC | CASSWGVQQPSNYGYTF
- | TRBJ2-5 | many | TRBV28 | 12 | TGTGCCAGCGTAGGGACTCGCGAGACCCAGTACTTC | CASVGTRETQYF
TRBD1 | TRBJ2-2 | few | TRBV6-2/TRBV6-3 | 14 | TGTGCCAGCAGTTACTCGACAGGGTTCGGGGAGCTGTTTTTT | CASSYSTGFGELFF
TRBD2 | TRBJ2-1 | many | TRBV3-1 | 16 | TGTGCCAGCAGCCAAGTCGGGACTAGCGTATACAATGAGCAGTTCTTC | CASSQVGTSVYNEQFF
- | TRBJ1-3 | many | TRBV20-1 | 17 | TGCAGTGCCGAAACTCCGGTAGAATTTGACTCTGGAAACACCATATATTTT | CSAETPVEFDSGNTIYF
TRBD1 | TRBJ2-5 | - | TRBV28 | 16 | TGTGCCAGCGGTTTCCCAGGGACAGGGGGTAAGGAGACCCAGTACTTC | CASGFPGTGGKETQYF
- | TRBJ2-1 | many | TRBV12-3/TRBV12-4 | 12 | TGTGCCAGCAGGTACGAAAGGAATGAGCAGTTCTTC | CASRYERNEQFF
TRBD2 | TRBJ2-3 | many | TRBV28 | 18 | TGTGCCAGCAGTTCTGTCAGAGCGGGAGGGATGGGAACAGATACGCAGTATTTT | CASSSVRAGGMGTDTQYF
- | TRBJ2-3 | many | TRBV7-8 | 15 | TGTGCCAGCAGCCCCCTCGGGGCGGGCACAGATACGCAGTATTTT | CASSPLGAGTDTQYF
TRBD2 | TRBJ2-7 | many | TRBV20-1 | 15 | TGCAGTGCTAAACAGCCGAAAGCGGGATTTACCGAGCAGTACTTC | CSAKQPKAGFTEQYF
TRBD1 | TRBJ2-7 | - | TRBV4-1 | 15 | TGCGCCAGCAGCCAAGAGTACAGGGGTCACTACGAGCAGTACTTC | CASSQEYRGHYEQYF
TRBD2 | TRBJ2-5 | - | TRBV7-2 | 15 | TGTGCCACACCTGGGGCTAGCGGGAGACACGAGACCCAGTACTTC | CATPGASGRHETQYF
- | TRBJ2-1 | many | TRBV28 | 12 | TGTGCCAGCAGTTTAAGCCGGGGTGAGCAGTTCTTC | CASSLSRGEQFF
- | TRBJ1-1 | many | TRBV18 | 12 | TGTGCCAGCTCAATTAGTGGGACTGAAGCTTTCTTT | CASSISGTEAFF
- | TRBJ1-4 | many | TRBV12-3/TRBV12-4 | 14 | TGTGCCAGCACCGGGGCCCCCACTAATGAAAAACTGTTTTTT | CASTGAPTNEKLFF
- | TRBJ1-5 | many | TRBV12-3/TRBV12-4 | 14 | TGTGCCAGCAGTTTAGGAGGCGGTAAATTGCCCCAGCATTTT | CASSLGGGKLPQHF
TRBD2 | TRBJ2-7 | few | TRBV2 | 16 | TGTGCCAGCAGCTTCAAAGGCGGGAGTAGAGACAATGAGCAGTACTTC | CASSFKGGSRDNEQYF
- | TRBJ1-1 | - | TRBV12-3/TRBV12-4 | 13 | TGTGCCAGCAGGGAGACAGGTGACACTGAAGCTTTCTTT | CASRETGDTEAFF
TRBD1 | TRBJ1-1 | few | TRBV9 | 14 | TGTGCCAGCAGCGTCCGGGACAGAAACACTGAAGCTTTCTTT | CASSVRDRNTEAFF
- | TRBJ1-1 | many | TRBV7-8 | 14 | TGTGCCAGCAGCTCCACGACAGTCAACACTGAAGCTTTCTTT | CASSSTTVNTEAFF
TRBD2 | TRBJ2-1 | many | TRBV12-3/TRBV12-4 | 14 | TGTGCCAGCAGCAACTCCGGGACTAGTAATGAGCAGTTCTTC | CASSNSGTSNEQFF
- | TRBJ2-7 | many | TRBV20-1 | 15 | TGCAGTGCTAGTGGCCGTAGCGGTACACCCTACGAGCAGTACTTC | CSASGRSGTPYEQYF
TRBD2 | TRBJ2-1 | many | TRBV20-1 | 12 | TGCAGTGCCCGCGGGAGATTGGATGAGCAGTTCTTC | CSARGRLDEQFF
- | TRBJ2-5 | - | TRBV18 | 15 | TGTGCCAGCTCACCACAATCAGGAGAGCAAGAGACCCAGTACTTC | CASSPQSGEQETQYF
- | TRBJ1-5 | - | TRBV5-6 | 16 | TGTGCCAGCAGTATGGGTGATAGTAGGAGCAATCAGCCCCAGCATTTT | CASSMGDSRSNQPQHF
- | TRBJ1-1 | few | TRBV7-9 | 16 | TGTGCCAGCAGCTTAGGGGCCGGGACCGCTAACACTGAAGCTTTCTTT | CASSLGAGTANTEAFF
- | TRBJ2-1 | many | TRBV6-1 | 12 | TGTGCCAGCAATTTCCCCTACAATGAGCAGTTCTTC | CASNFPYNEQFF
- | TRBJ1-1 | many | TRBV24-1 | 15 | TGTGCCACCAGTGACTCCTCGTATGGGGACACTGAAGCTTTCTTT | CATSDSSYGDTEAFF
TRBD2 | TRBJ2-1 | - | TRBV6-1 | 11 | TGTGCCAGCAGCGAGCGGGAGGAGCAGTTCTTC | CASSEREEQFF
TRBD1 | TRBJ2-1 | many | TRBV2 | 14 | TGTGCCAGCAGTGTCAGACAGGGGTCTTTCGAGCAGTTCTTC | CASSVRQGSFEQFF
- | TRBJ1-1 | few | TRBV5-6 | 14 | TGTGCCAGCAGCTTGTGGCAGGAATTGACTGAAGCTTTCTTT | CASSLWQELTEAFF
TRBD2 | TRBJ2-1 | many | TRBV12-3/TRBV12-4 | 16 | TGTGCCAGCAGACCAGTAGCGGGAGGGCCTCTGGATGAGCAGTTCTTC | CASRPVAGGPLDEQFF
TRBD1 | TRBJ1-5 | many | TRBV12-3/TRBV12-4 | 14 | TGTGCCAGCAGTTTATATCCAGGGGGCGAGCCCCAGCATTTT | CASSLYPGGEPQHF
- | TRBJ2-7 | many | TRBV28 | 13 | TGTGCCAGCAGTCCCCTGGGTAAGGGCGAGCAGTACTTC | CASSPLGKGEQYF
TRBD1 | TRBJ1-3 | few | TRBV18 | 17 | TGTGCCAGCTCCCCGATCCGGGACAGGGGTGCCGGAAACACCATATATTTT | CASSPIRDRGAGNTIYF
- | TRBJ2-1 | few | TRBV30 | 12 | TGTGCCTGGAGTGTAAGATACAATGAGCAGTTCTTC | CAWSVRYNEQFF
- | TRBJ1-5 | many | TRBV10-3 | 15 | TGTGCCATCAGTGACTTCGGACGGGGGAATCAGCCCCAGCATTTT | CAISDFGRGNQPQHF
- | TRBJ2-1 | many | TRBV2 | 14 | TGTGCCAGCAGTGAATCCTCTAGGGCCAATGAGCAGTTCTTC | CASSESSRANEQFF